One sample yielded the 28 T cell receptor beta chains listed below, sequenced in a study of T cells in Graves' hyperthyroidism and ophthalmopathy. Amplification yielded TCR beta CDR3 regions, with RNA transcripts as the source. A first-round RT-PCR of the TCR CDR3 used the HTBI primer set. TCRdb called the multiplex PCR reads again in MiXCR, with one record for every CDR3 protein. The data show 350,000 or so distinct CDR3 sequences, 15% to 20% seen once. Material for sequencing was blood. These TCRs come from a woman in her thirties with Graves' hyperthyroidism that later progressed to Graves' ophthalmopathy.

The chain joins TRBV28 to TRBJ1-1, with D hard to call. The CDR3 spans 13 residues. The germline gives CDR1 MDHEN, CDR2 SYDVKM. The V gene lost 10 bases and the J gene lost 5 bases, with 17 bases spanning the gap. The CDR3 region has the DNA TGTGCCACCGGGTCGAGCCTTGGGACTGAAGCTTTCTTT. It specifies CATGSSLGTEAFF.

This clonotype has ten or more counts. The J gene is TRBJ2-1, the V gene TRBV20-1; TRBD2 agrees at 10 bases. Germline loops: CDR1 DFQATT, CDR2 SNEGSKA (reference sequence). The CDR3 has 17 amino acids. Trimming took 6 bases from V and 3 from J; bases not matched to a gene: 14. CDR3 sequence: CSARVVGEREGYNEQFF. The CDR3, as DNA: TGCAGTGCCAGGGTGGTGGGGGAGCGGGAGGGCTACAATGAGCAGTTCTTC.

At least ten counts were recorded for this clonotype. CDR3 DNA sequence: TGTGCCAGCAGTGAAAAGTGGCAATACACCGGGGAGCTGTTTTTT. Protein: CASSEKWQYTGELFF. V usage is TRBV2 and J usage is TRBJ2-2, with no clear D. The V gene's germline CDR1 is SNHLY and CDR2 FYNNEI. Trimming left V 2 bases short and J 3 bases short, with 10 bases between. The CDR3 length is 15 residues.

The chain couples TRBV20-1 to TRBJ2-3; D uncertain. This CDR3 region has 10 residues. Germline V lookup: CDR1 DFQATT, CDR2 SNEGSKA (reference sequence). The ends were cut back, 4 bases at V and 9 bases at J, with 8 bases in the middle. The chain's CDR3 is CSAMFGTQYF. CDR3 nucleotide sequence: TGCAGTGCTATGTTTGGAACGCAGTATTTT.

J is TRBJ2-1 and V is TRBV4-1; 16 positions agree with TRBD2. Losses at the gene ends were 6 bases for V and 6 bases for J; bases not matched to a gene: 5. This CDR3 spans 16 amino acids. Germline assignment: CDR1 MGHRA and CDR2 YSYEKL. The CDR3 nucleotides are TGCGCCAGCAGAGGGACTAGCGGGAGGGCCGTCAATGAGCAGTTCTTC. Its protein product is CASRGTSGRAVNEQFF.

This clonotype came up many times. This chain joins TRBV2 and TRBJ2-3, with 9 bases fitting TRBD2. The length of the CDR3 is 14 residues. In germline, CDR1 is SNHLY, CDR2 FYNNEI. Trimming at V came to 8 bases and at J to 5 bases, leaving 8 bases not matched to a gene. The CDR3 DNA is TGTGCCAGCCATAGCGGGGGCCGGGGAGATACGCAGTATTTT. Protein sequence: CASHSGGRGDTQYF.

This clonotype was observed at least ten times. This sequence joins TRBV3-1 and TRBJ1-5; D gene ambiguous. CDR3 length: 15 residues. Between the trimmed V and J ends, which lost 3 bases and 1 base, there was a span of 10 bases. Per germline, CDR1 LGHDT and CDR2 YNNKEL (reference sequence). The CDR3 protein is CASSQLLGSNQPQHF. The DNA for the CDR3 is TGTGCCAGCAGCCAGCTCCTGGGCAGCAATCAGCCCCAGCATTTT.

The table lists this clonotype with a few counts. J is TRBJ1-1 and V is TRBV29-1, with TRBD1 as a possible D gene (5 bases). CDR3 length: 14 residues. V lost 4 bases and J lost 4, with 16 bases in between. Germline values: CDR1 SQVTM, CDR2 ANQGSEA. CDR3 protein: CSVVRGPGPTEAFF. The CDR3 nucleotides read TGCAGCGTTGTACGAGGCCCGGGGCCCACTGAAGCTTTCTTT.

Many counts were recorded for this clonotype. The chain is built from TRBV6-6 and TRBJ2-1; 8 bases are shared with TRBD2. The CDR3 loop spans 15 amino acids. Germline V gene sequence: CDR1 MNHNY, CDR2 SVGAGI (reference sequence). V dropped 2 bases and J dropped 9; count of bases not matched to a gene: 9. The CDR3 region is CASSYHGGTSSEQFF. As DNA, the CDR3 is TGTGCCAGCAGTTACCATGGTGGGACTAGTAGTGAGCAGTTCTTC.

This clonotype has only a few counts. The chain uses TRBV18 and TRBJ2-7; TRBD2 matches at 7 bases. V shed 2 bases, J shed 5 bases, and the junction held 6 bases outside the gene matches. Germline V lookup: CDR1 KGHSH, CDR2 LQKENI. The CDR3 length is 14 residues. The CDR3 loop is CASSPRTRSHEQYF. The DNA for the CDR3 is TGTGCCAGCTCACCAAGGACTAGATCTCACGAGCAGTACTTC. The whole variable domain, remainder taken from reference TRBV18 and TRBJ2-7, is NAGVMQNPRHLVRRRGQEARLRCSPMKGHSHVYWYRQLPEEGLKFMVYLQKENIIDESGMPKERFSAEFPKEGPSILRIQQVVRGDSAAYFCASSPRTRSHEQYFGPGTRLTVT.

At least ten counts were recorded for this clonotype. The genes are TRBV7-8 and TRBJ2-7; TRBD1 agrees at 7 bases. Per the germline V gene, CDR1 is SGHVS and CDR2 is FQNEAQ. This CDR3 has 14 amino acids. V gave up 4 bases and J gave up 0 bases; unmatched junction bases: 3. The CDR3 nucleotides are TGTGCCAGCAGCTCGACAGGGTACTCCTACGAGCAGTACTTC. Translating gives CASSSTGYSYEQYF.

This clonotype was found many times. This chain links TRBV28 with TRBJ2-7; D might be TRBD1 (5 bases). The CDR3 loop spans 14 amino acids. CDR1 is MDHEN, CDR2 SYDVKM, per germline. V lost 4 bases to trimming and J lost 3 bases, with 13 bases between them. CDR3 amino acids: CASSSRTTNYEQYF. The CDR3 DNA is TGTGCCAGCAGTTCTCGGACAACTAACTACGAGCAGTACTTC.

This clonotype was seen a handful of times. This sequence joins TRBV5-1 and TRBJ2-3; D uncertain. The CDR3 extends over 15 amino acids. From germline, CDR1 is SGHRS and CDR2 YFSETQ. V was pared by 0 bases and J by 3 bases, with 11 bases between. CDR3 in amino acids: CASSLVGQLTDTQYF. CDR3 sequence (DNA): TGCGCCAGCAGCTTGGTAGGCCAGTTAACAGATACGCAGTATTTT.

Worth noting for this clonotype: A much larger clone lies one base from this, so it may be a read error. J is TRBJ1-2 and V is TRBV28, with D perhaps matching TRBD1 (5 bases). The CDR3 runs to 17 residues. Per the germline V gene, CDR1 is MDHEN and CDR2 is SYDVKM. DNA of the CDR3: TGTGTCAGCAGTTTAGCCGAAACGGGACTCCCGAACTATGGCTACACCTTC. Amino acid sequence: CVSSLAETGLPNYGYTF.

As concerns this clonotype: This may be a read error: a much more frequent sequence differs by one nucleotide. CDR3 coding DNA: TGTGCCAGCAGTTTGCCTCGCACTAGCGGGACCTACGAGCAGTACTTC. It codes for CASSLPRTSGTYEQYF. The gene calls are TRBV28 and TRBJ2-7; TRBD2 matches at 10 bases. Germline V gene lookup returns CDR1 MDHEN and CDR2 SYDVKM. Unmatched junction bases numbered 7, after V lost 3 bases and J lost 2 bases. The CDR3 runs to 16 residues.

The V call is TRBV10-3, the J call TRBJ2-1; 8 bases are shared with TRBD2. The CDR3 extends over 16 amino acids. The V gene end was trimmed by 2 bases and the J gene end by 0 bases; junction bases not matched to a gene: 3. CDR1 and CDR2 from the germline V gene are ENHRY and SYGVKD. The CDR3 region is CAISERGGISYNEQFF. CDR3 nucleotide sequence: TGTGCCATCAGTGAGCGGGGGGGGATCTCCTACAATGAGCAGTTCTTC.

The chain recombines TRBV3-1 with TRBJ2-3; possibly TRBD1 or TRBD2 for D (5 bases each). V gave up 1 base and J gave up 3 bases, with 8 bases separating them. Germline-derived CDR1 and CDR2 are LGHDT and YNNKEL (reference sequence). The CDR3 runs 14 residues. The CDR3 reads CASSQGGVTDTQYF. CDR3 nucleotide sequence: TGTGCCAGCAGCCAAGGAGGGGTGACAGATACGCAGTATTTT.

In this sample, this clonotype turned up many times. This chain joins TRBV4-1 and TRBJ1-6; D perhaps matches TRBD1 (5 bases). Between the trimmed V and J ends, which lost 4 bases and 9 bases, there was a span of 25 bases. Germline CDR1 and CDR2: MGHRA and YSYEKL. This CDR3 spans 18 amino acids. The CDR3 sequence is CASSPSGRVIGGGSPLHF. The CDR3 DNA sequence: TGCGCCAGCAGCCCTTCGGGCAGGGTTATTGGGGGTGGTTCACCCCTCCACTTT.

This clonotype came up many times. The V and J genes are TRBV12-3 or TRBV12-4 and TRBJ1-1; tentatively, D is TRBD1 (5 bases). V was pared by 7 bases and J by 3 bases, with 21 bases between. The CDR3 totals 16 residues. CDR3 nucleotide sequence: TGTGCCAGCACCCCCAGGGCGGGGGAGTTTTACACTGAAGCTTTCTTT. Its protein product is CASTPRAGEFYTEAFF.

This clonotype appeared many times. This chain uses TRBV11-1 with TRBJ2-1; 11 bases agree with TRBD2. The CDR3 covers 14 residues. Germline lookup yields CDR1 SGHAT and CDR2 FQDESV (reference sequence). The V and J ends lost 6 bases and 9 bases, in that order; junction bases with no gene match: 7. The CDR3 DNA is TGTGCCAGCAGGGTAGCGGGGGGGCGACGTGAGCAGTTCTTC. It translates to CASRVAGGRREQFF.

The rearrangement joins TRBV4-2 to TRBJ2-1; possibly TRBD2 for D (6 bases). Germline V gene data show CDR1 as LGHNA and CDR2 as YNFKEQ. V lost 0 bases to trimming and J lost 6 bases, with 15 bases between them. The CDR3 loop spans 16 amino acids. CDR3 nucleotide sequence: TGTGCCAGCAGCCAAGATGGATTAGCGGCCACCAATGAGCAGTTCTTC. This translates into CASSQDGLAATNEQFF.

The V call is TRBV7-9, the J call TRBJ2-2; 8 positions match TRBD2. The V and J ends lost 5 bases and 5 bases, in that order; junction bases with no gene match: 7. The CDR3 runs 15 residues. CDR1 SEHNR and CDR2 FQNEAQ come from the germline V gene (reference sequence). The CDR3 nucleotides read TGTGCCAGCAGCAATCCGGGACTAGTAACCGGGGAGCTGTTTTTT. Its protein is CASSNPGLVTGELFF.

This clonotype showed up just a few times. V is TRBV28 and J is TRBJ2-7, with 10 bases fitting TRBD2. Trimming took 8 bases from V and 3 from J; bases not matched to a gene: 7. Per germline, CDR1 MDHEN and CDR2 SYDVKM. The CDR3 extends over 14 amino acids. CDR3 loop: CASGLAGDLYEQYF. The CDR3, as DNA: TGTGCCAGCGGCCTAGCGGGAGACCTCTACGAGCAGTACTTC.

This clonotype was counted many times. The chain recombines TRBV18 with TRBJ1-1; no definite D call. The CDR3 covers 13 residues. Germline V gives CDR1 KGHSH, CDR2 LQKENI. Trimming left V 3 bases short and J 4 bases short, with 9 bases between. CDR3 DNA: TGTGCCAGCTCACCTGGCTCAGGCACTGAAGCTTTCTTT. It encodes CASSPGSGTEAFF.

This clonotype appeared a few times. J is TRBJ1-1 and V is TRBV6-2 or TRBV6-3; 10 positions match TRBD1. In germline, CDR1 is MNHEY, CDR2 SVGEGT. The CDR3 has 15 amino acids. Trimming took 6 bases from V and 4 from J; bases not matched to a gene: 8. The CDR3 reads CASRTDRGGVTEAFF. CDR3 nucleotides: TGTGCCAGCAGGACGGACAGGGGGGGGGTCACTGAAGCTTTCTTT.

This clonotype showed up many times. V gene TRBV12-3 or TRBV12-4 combines with J gene TRBJ2-6; D may be TRBD2 (7 bases). With 6 bases removed from V and 5 bases from J, the gap between germline ends came to 14 bases. The CDR3 has 15 residues. The CDR3 loop reads CASRSGGGRANVLTF. CDR3 DNA: TGTGCCAGCAGGTCGGGGGGCGGGAGGGCCAACGTCCTGACTTTC.

This clonotype has ten or more counts. The J gene is TRBJ1-1, the V gene TRBV3-1; D not certain. Trimming removed 4 bases from V and 1 base from J, with 7 bases in between. The CDR3 extends over 13 amino acids. CDR1 and CDR2 from the germline V gene are LGHDT and YNNKEL (reference sequence). Written as DNA, the CDR3 is TGTGCCAGCAGCCCCTCAGAGAACACTGAAGCTTTCTTT. Translating it yields CASSPSENTEAFF.

This clonotype was seen a few times. This sequence joins TRBV5-1 and TRBJ1-6; TRBD1 matches 7 bases. Germline V CDR1 and CDR2: SGHRS, YFSETQ. V lost 5 bases and J lost 0; bases outside the gene matches: 5. This CDR3 spans 16 amino acids. The chain's CDR3 is CASRPGQSSYNSPLHF. Here the CDR3 DNA reads TGCGCCAGCAGGCCGGGACAGAGCTCCTATAATTCACCCCTCCACTTT.